The 23 T cell receptor beta chains below come from one sample, sequenced in a study of CD8 T cells in ankylosing spondylitis. Study-level points and caveats: Characteristic, it appeared, of ankylosing spondylitis blood was a TCR beta motif of roughly eight highly homologous variants.

Antigens of these TCRs are unknown. MiXCR was run by TCRdb on the 5' RACE reads, yielding one entry per CDR3 protein. This sample has some 450,000 distinct CDR3 sequences, with about 15% found just once. The material sequenced was blood, either unsorted or a sorted T cell fraction (not recorded which). The receptors derive from a male donor with ankylosing spondylitis.

This clonotype appeared a few times. V is TRBV27 and J is TRBJ2-2; D not certain. With 3 bases removed from V and 1 base from J, the gap between germline ends came to 6 bases. Germline loops: CDR1 MNHEY, CDR2 SMNVEV (reference sequence). This CDR3 is built from 14 residues. CDR3 DNA: TGTGCCAGCAGTTTCTCAGAGAACACCGGGGAGCTGTTTTTT. The encoded protein is CASSFSENTGELFF.

The table lists this clonotype with a few counts. The chain uses TRBV10-3 and TRBJ2-7; either TRBD1 or TRBD2 may fit D (7 bases each). Germline CDR1 reads ENHRY; CDR2 reads SYGVKD. The CDR3 length is 15 residues. Trimming stripped 4 bases from V and 2 bases from J, with 15 bases between. CDR3 in DNA: TGTGCCATCAGTGGGGGGGGGGACAGAGCCTACGAGCAGTACTTC. The encoded protein is CAISGGGDRAYEQYF.

A word on this clonotype: One end of the junction is discordant with germline, which a read error may explain. The chain links TRBV7-6 to TRBJ2-3; 10 nucleotides line up with TRBD2. The CDR3 is 15 residues long. Germline V gene sequence: CDR1 SGHVS, CDR2 FNYEAQ. The CDR3, as DNA: TGTGCCAGCAGCCTAGCGGGAGTTAGCACAGATACGCAGTATTTT. It specifies CASSLAGVSTDTQYF.

This chain links TRBV2 with TRBJ2-7; TRBD2 matches at 10 bases. Trimming took 6 bases from V and 0 from J; bases not matched to a gene: 2. CDR3 size: 14 residues. Germline assignment: CDR1 SNHLY and CDR2 FYNNEI. As DNA, the CDR3 is TGTGCCAGCAGGACTAGCGGGCACTCCTACGAGCAGTACTTC. Its protein product is CASRTSGHSYEQYF.

This clonotype was counted a few times. The rearrangement links TRBV6-1 to TRBJ1-2; weak D call: TRBD1 (5 bases). Trimming stripped 6 bases from V and 4 bases from J, with 15 bases between. This CDR3 has 14 residues. Per germline, CDR1 MNHNS and CDR2 SASEGT. This CDR3 is CASSADTSRYGYTF. Written as DNA, the CDR3 is TGTGCCAGCAGCGCGGACACTAGTCGCTATGGCTACACCTTC.

This clonotype was recorded many times. The J gene is TRBJ2-2, the V gene TRBV5-1, with a weak D call TRBD2 (5 bases). Germline values: CDR1 SGHRS, CDR2 YFSETQ. The CDR3 covers 17 residues. V lost 2 bases and J lost 0, with 14 bases in between. The CDR3 loop reads CASSLRPPRANTGELFF. The CDR3 DNA follows: TGCGCCAGCAGCTTACGACCCCCGAGGGCGAACACCGGGGAGCTGTTTTTT.

This clonotype occurred a few times. The V gene is TRBV12-3 or TRBV12-4, the J gene TRBJ2-2; tentatively, D is TRBD2 (6 bases). The CDR3 contains 14 residues. Trimming left V 3 bases short and J 5 bases short, with 10 bases between. The CDR3 DNA sequence: TGTGCCAGCAGTTTTTCAGGGAGGACCGGGGAGCTGTTTTTT. Protein product: CASSFSGRTGELFF.

The chain employs TRBV7-2 and TRBJ2-3, with D unresolved. The CDR3 consists of 12 residues. The V end lost 1 base, the J end lost 9 bases, and 8 bases lay between the germline ends. Germline CDR1 reads SGHTA; CDR2 reads FQGNSA. The CDR3 is CASSLDSRTQYF. DNA of the CDR3: TGTGCCAGCAGCTTAGACAGTAGGACGCAGTATTTT.

This clonotype was detected only once. This chain uses TRBV6-1 with TRBJ2-2, with 7 nucleotides matching TRBD2. Unmatched junction bases numbered 8, after V lost 6 bases and J lost 4 bases. Germline loops: CDR1 MNHNS, CDR2 SASEGT. The CDR3 loop spans 15 amino acids. The CDR3 sequence: CASSREEGSTGELFF. The CDR3 DNA follows: TGTGCCAGCAGCCGGGAGGAGGGAAGCACCGGGGAGCTGTTTTTT.

The sample holds many counts of this clonotype. J is TRBJ1-1 and V is TRBV5-1; no clear D gene. Per germline, CDR1 SGHRS and CDR2 YFSETQ. This CDR3 comprises 15 residues. V was shortened by 0 bases and J by 2 bases, with 11 bases between the two germline ends. In DNA, the CDR3 is TGCGCCAGCAGCTTGGGTGTCCTATTAAACACTGAAGCTTTCTTT. It is translated as CASSLGVLLNTEAFF.

This clonotype was found a few times. Here the CDR3 DNA reads TGTGCCAGCAGCCAAGAAGAGGGACAGGGGAGAGGCTACACCTTC. Its protein product is CASSQEEGQGRGYTF. The V and J genes are TRBV4-2 and TRBJ1-2, with 10 positions matching TRBD1. Trimming removed 0 bases from V and 8 bases from J; junction bases left unmatched: 6. The CDR3 consists of 15 residues. Germline CDR1 and CDR2: LGHNA and YNFKEQ.

This clonotype was seen only a few times. The rearrangement uses TRBV25-1 and TRBJ2-4; 11 nucleotides align to TRBD1. With V trimmed by 1 base and J by 8 bases, 4 bases remained unmatched. CDR3 length equals 15 residues. Germline V lookup: CDR1 MGHDK, CDR2 SYGVNS. The CDR3 loop is CASSESGTGGDIQYF. DNA of the CDR3: TGTGCCAGCAGTGAATCCGGGACAGGGGGGGACATTCAGTACTTC.

This clonotype has only a few counts. The chain joins TRBV20-1 to TRBJ2-7, with D maybe TRBD2 (6 bases). This CDR3 is 14 amino acids long. Germline CDR1 is DFQATT and CDR2 is SNEGSKA (reference sequence). V dropped 6 bases and J dropped 6 bases, with 21 bases sitting between them. CDR3 nucleotide sequence: TGCAGTGCGCCGAGATTACTAGCAGGGAGCGAGCAGTACTTC. Translation: CSAPRLLAGSEQYF.

In this sample, this clonotype turned up many times. The chain has TRBV7-2 and TRBJ2-3, with no clear D. This CDR3 region has 13 residues. CDR1 is SGHTA and CDR2 is FQGNSA in the germline V gene. Trimming left V 5 bases short and J 6 bases short, with 12 bases between. The CDR3 bases are TGTGCCAGCAGCATCTTGTTTATGGATACGCAGTATTTT. Translating it yields CASSILFMDTQYF.

The rearrangement joins TRBV15 to TRBJ1-1; D uncertain. The CDR3 covers 13 residues. Germline loops: CDR1 LNHNV, CDR2 YYDKDF (reference sequence). V lost 3 bases, J lost 0 bases, and 5 bases lay in between. DNA for the CDR3: TGTGCCACCAGCAGTAATATGAACACTGAAGCTTTCTTT. Its translation is CATSSNMNTEAFF.

The chain carries TRBV29-1 and TRBJ2-3; D is unresolved. Between the trimmed V and J ends, which lost 1 base and 4 bases, there was a span of 0 bases. The CDR3 runs 10 residues. Germline lookup yields CDR1 SQVTM and CDR2 ANQGSEA. CDR3 bases: TGCAGCGTTGAAGCAGATACGCAGTATTTT. The encoded protein is CSVEADTQYF.

This clonotype was picked up a small number of times. The chain links TRBV12-3 or TRBV12-4 to TRBJ2-6, with TRBD1 as a possible D gene (5 bases). This CDR3 contains 16 residues. V shed 5 bases and J shed 3 bases, with 14 bases lying between them. Here the CDR3 DNA reads TGTGCCAGCAGTAACCAGGGATTTCTTGGGGCCAACGTCCTGACTTTC. Translation gives CASSNQGFLGANVLTF.

Many counts were recorded for this clonotype. V and J are TRBV5-1 and TRBJ2-3; D perhaps matches TRBD2 (6 bases). V was pared by 4 bases and J by 10 bases, with 13 bases between. This CDR3 has 12 amino acids. Germline V gene lookup returns CDR1 SGHRS and CDR2 YFSETQ. For the CDR3, the DNA is TGCGCCAGCAGCCGGGACTCAGGTCCGCAGTATTTT. This translates into CASSRDSGPQYF.

The rearrangement links TRBV7-9 to TRBJ2-5; a possible D gene is TRBD1 (6 bases). This CDR3 spans 14 amino acids. Trimming stripped 4 bases from V and 4 bases from J, with 13 bases between. CDR1 and CDR2 (germline): SEHNR, FQNEAQ (reference sequence). In DNA form, the CDR3 reads TGTGCCAGCAGCTCCGGCCAGGGGAGAGAGACCCAGTACTTC. Protein sequence: CASSSGQGRETQYF.

The chain couples TRBV5-8 to TRBJ2-1; 7 bases fit TRBD2. The CDR3 loop spans 17 amino acids. V was pared by 4 bases and J by 1 base, with 11 bases of the junction left unmatched. Germline V gene data show CDR1 as SGHTS and CDR2 as YDEGEE. CDR3 coding DNA: TGTGCCAGCAGCCCCCGCTTTAGCGGGTGGTCCTACAATGAGCAGTTCTTC. Protein: CASSPRFSGWSYNEQFF.

This clonotype has only a few counts. V is TRBV4-2 and J is TRBJ2-5; 11 bases line up with TRBD2. V lost 1 base to trimming and J lost 3 bases; unmatched junction nucleotides: 10. Germline CDR1 LGHNA, CDR2 YNFKEQ. The CDR3 is 18 residues long. CDR3 nucleotides: TGTGCCAGCAGCCAAGTTATTCGGGGTAGCGGGAGGGAAGAGACCCAGTACTTC. This translates into CASSQVIRGSGREETQYF.

This clonotype was counted between two and nine times. V and J are TRBV6-1 and TRBJ1-5; D not certain. V lost 6 bases and J lost 1, with 13 bases in between. CDR1 MNHNS and CDR2 SASEGT come from the germline V gene. The CDR3 covers 15 residues. In DNA, the CDR3 is TGTGCCAGCAGCCCCAGAGGATTGAGCAATCAGCCCCAGCATTTT. Its protein is CASSPRGLSNQPQHF.

The chain has TRBV27 and TRBJ1-5; D is ambiguous. The CDR3 runs to 16 residues. The germline CDR1 and CDR2 sequences are MNHEY and SMNVEV (reference sequence). The V gene lost 7 bases and the J gene lost 4 bases, with 20 bases spanning the gap. CDR3 in amino acids: CASTFYPGVWNQPQHF. The CDR3 nucleotides read TGTGCCAGCACCTTTTATCCCGGGGTTTGGAATCAGCCCCAGCATTTT.